These 9 T cell receptor beta chains were sequenced from one sample in a study of blood T cell repertoires in COVID-19. The table came from immunoSEQ multiplex PCR; TCRdb's copy has only in-frame clones and leaves some out. This table has 150,000 to 200,000 clones, roughly 93% appearing once. The sequenced material came from peripheral blood. These receptors were taken from a woman in her forties or fifties with acute or convalescent COVID-19.

The genes are TRBV28 and TRBJ2-3; D perhaps matches TRBD1 (6 bases). Germline-derived CDR1 and CDR2 are MDHEN and SYDVKM. The CDR3 has 16 residues. V dropped 5 bases and J dropped 2 bases, with 17 bases sitting between them. In nucleotides, the CDR3 is TGTGCCAGCAGTGCCAGGGGAGCTGTATCCACAGATACGCAGTATTTT. Amino acid sequence: CASSARGAVSTDTQYF.

The chain links TRBV7-6 to TRBJ2-3, with 7 bases matching TRBD2. CDR3 size: 15 residues. CDR1 and CDR2 (germline): SGHVS, FNYEAQ. The V gene end was trimmed by 5 bases and the J gene end by 2 bases; junction bases not matched to a gene: 7. Here the CDR3 DNA reads TGTGCCAGCAGCGGGGGGACTACAGTCACAGATACGCAGTATTTT. It yields the protein CASSGGTTVTDTQYF.

The rearrangement links TRBV2 to TRBJ1-5; D possibly corresponds to TRBD1 (6 bases). This CDR3 is 14 amino acids long. Per the germline V gene, CDR1 is SNHLY and CDR2 is FYNNEI. V lost 6 bases and J 3 bases, leaving 12 bases between the germline ends. The CDR3 spells CASRGQGLNQPQHF. CDR3 DNA: TGTGCCAGCAGGGGGCAGGGGCTCAATCAGCCCCAGCATTTT.

The chain carries TRBV6-5 and TRBJ1-5; no clear D. Germline V gene sequence: CDR1 MNHEY, CDR2 SVGAGI. This CDR3 contains 13 residues. V lost 0 bases and J lost 3, with 3 bases in between. The CDR3 sequence is CASSYSLNQPQHF. The CDR3 coding sequence is TGTGCCAGCAGTTACTCCCTCAATCAGCCCCAGCATTTT.

This chain uses TRBV19 with TRBJ1-5, with 12 bases that match TRBD1. The CDR3 is made up of 16 amino acids. Per germline, CDR1 LNHDA and CDR2 SQIVND (reference sequence). With V trimmed by 4 bases and J by 5 bases, 6 bases remained unmatched. The CDR3 protein is CASSRGQGAIDQPQHF. The CDR3 DNA reads as TGTGCCAGTAGTAGGGGACAGGGGGCTATTGATCAGCCCCAGCATTTT.

The rearrangement links TRBV5-4 to TRBJ1-6; 7 bases fit TRBD1. CDR1 and CDR2 (germline): SGHNT, YYREEE (reference sequence). This CDR3 region has 15 residues. Trimming at V came to 1 base and at J to 8 bases, leaving 6 bases not matched to a gene. CDR3 in amino acids: CASSLIGTADSPLHF. The DNA of the CDR3 is TGTGCCAGCAGCTTGATCGGGACAGCGGATTCACCCCTCCACTTT.

The V call is TRBV3-1 (or the pseudogene TRBV3-2), the J call TRBJ2-1; 11 bases are a match to TRBD2. Trimming removed 4 bases from V and 6 bases from J; junction bases left unmatched: 5. CDR3 length: 15 amino acids. Germline CDR1 is LGHDT and CDR2 is YNNKEL (reference sequence). The CDR3 DNA is TGTGCCAGCAGCCCCACTAGCGGGGGAACCAATGAGCAGTTCTTC. Translating it yields CASSPTSGGTNEQFF.

The chain links TRBV27 to TRBJ2-7; D call uncertain. From germline, CDR1 is MNHEY and CDR2 SMNVEV (reference sequence). The CDR3 length is 14 residues. V lost 6 bases and J 3 bases, leaving 15 bases between the germline ends. CDR3: CASSPLGAVYEQYF. The CDR3 DNA is TGTGCCAGCAGCCCGCTAGGTGCGGTCTACGAGCAGTACTTC.

The chain employs TRBV28 and TRBJ1-5; D perhaps matches TRBD1 (5 bases). The CDR3 extends over 12 amino acids. Germline V CDR1 and CDR2: MDHEN, SYDVKM. Between the trimmed V and J ends, which lost 6 bases and 6 bases, there was a span of 9 bases. The CDR3 bases are TGTGCCAGCAGCGGACAACCTCAGCCCCAGCATTTT. Translated: CASSGQPQPQHF. Drawing the rest from reference TRBV28 and TRBJ1-5, the complete variable domain is DVKVTQSSRYLVKRTGEKVFLECVQDMDHENMFWYRQDPGLGLRLIYFSYDVKMKEKGDIPEGYSVSREKKERFSLILESASTNQTSMYLCASSGQPQPQHFGDGTRLSIL.